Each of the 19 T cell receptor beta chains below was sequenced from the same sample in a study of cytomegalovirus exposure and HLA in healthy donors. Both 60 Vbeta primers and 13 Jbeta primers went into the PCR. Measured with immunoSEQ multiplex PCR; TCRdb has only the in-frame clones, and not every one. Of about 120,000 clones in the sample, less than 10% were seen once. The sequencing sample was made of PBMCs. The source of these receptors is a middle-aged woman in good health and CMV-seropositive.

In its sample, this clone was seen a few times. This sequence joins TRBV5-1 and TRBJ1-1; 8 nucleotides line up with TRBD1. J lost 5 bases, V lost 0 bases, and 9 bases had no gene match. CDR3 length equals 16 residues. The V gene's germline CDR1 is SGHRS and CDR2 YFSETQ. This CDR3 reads CASSLGSQGAGTEAFF. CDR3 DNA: TGCGCCAGCAGCTTGGGGTCCCAGGGGGCGGGAACTGAAGCTTTCTTT.

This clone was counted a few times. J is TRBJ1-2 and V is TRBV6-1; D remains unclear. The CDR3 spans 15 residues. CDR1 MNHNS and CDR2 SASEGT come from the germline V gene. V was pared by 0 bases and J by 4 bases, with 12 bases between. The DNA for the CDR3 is TGTGCCAGCAGTGAAGCAATCTCGGGAAGCTATGGCTACACCTTC. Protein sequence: CASSEAISGSYGYTF.

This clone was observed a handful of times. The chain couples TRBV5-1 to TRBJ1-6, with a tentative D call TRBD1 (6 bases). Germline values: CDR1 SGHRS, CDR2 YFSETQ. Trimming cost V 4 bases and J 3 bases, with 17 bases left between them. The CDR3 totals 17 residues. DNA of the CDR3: TGCGCCAGCAGCGTCGAGGGGGGGGCGAGCTATAATTCACCCCTCCACTTT. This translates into CASSVEGGASYNSPLHF.

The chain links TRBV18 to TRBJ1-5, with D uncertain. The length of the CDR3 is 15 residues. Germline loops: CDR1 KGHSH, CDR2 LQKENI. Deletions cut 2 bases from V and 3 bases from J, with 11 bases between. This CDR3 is CASSPSGQNNQPQHF. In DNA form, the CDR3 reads TGTGCCAGCTCACCAAGTGGGCAGAACAATCAGCCCCAGCATTTT. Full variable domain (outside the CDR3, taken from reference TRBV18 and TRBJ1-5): NAGVMQNPRHLVRRRGQEARLRCSPMKGHSHVYWYRQLPEEGLKFMVYLQKENIIDESGMPKERFSAEFPKEGPSILRIQQVVRGDSAAYFCASSPSGQNNQPQHFGDGTRLSIL.

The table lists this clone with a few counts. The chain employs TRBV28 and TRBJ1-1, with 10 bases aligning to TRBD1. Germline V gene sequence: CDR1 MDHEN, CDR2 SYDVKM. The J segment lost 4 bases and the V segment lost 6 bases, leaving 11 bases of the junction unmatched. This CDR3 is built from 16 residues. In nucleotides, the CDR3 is TGTGCCAGCAGCTCTAGACAGGGGGCTGTGGGCACTGAAGCTTTCTTT. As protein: CASSSRQGAVGTEAFF.

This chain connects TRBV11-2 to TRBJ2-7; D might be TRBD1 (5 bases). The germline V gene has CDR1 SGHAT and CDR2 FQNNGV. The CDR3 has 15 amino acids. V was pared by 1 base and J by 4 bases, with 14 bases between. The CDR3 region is CASSLGGALAYEQYF. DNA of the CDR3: TGTGCCAGCAGCTTAGGTGGGGCTTTGGCGTACGAGCAGTACTTC.

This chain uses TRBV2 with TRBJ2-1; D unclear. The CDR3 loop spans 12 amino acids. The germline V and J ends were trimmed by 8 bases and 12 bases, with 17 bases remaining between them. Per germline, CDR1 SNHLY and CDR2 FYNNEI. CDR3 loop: CASAPLSTGQFF. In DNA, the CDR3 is TGTGCCAGCGCCCCCCTCTCGACGGGGCAGTTCTTC.

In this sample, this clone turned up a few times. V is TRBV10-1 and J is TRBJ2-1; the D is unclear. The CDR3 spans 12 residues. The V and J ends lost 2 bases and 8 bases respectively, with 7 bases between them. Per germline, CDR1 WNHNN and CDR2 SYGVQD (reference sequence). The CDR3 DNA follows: TGCGCCAGCAGTGAGAACTCGTATGAGCAGTTCTTC. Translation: CASSENSYEQFF.

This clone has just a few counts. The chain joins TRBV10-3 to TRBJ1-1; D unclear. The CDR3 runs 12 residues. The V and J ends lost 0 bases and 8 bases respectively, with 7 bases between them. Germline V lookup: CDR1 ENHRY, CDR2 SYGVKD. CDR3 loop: CAISESSREAFF. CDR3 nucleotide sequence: TGTGCCATCAGTGAGTCGTCCAGGGAAGCTTTCTTT.

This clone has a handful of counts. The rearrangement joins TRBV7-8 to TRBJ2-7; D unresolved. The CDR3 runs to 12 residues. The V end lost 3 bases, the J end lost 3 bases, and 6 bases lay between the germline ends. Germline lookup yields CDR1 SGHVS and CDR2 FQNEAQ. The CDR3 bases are TGTGCCAGCAGCTTGCAGGTCTACGAGCAGTACTTC. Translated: CASSLQVYEQYF.

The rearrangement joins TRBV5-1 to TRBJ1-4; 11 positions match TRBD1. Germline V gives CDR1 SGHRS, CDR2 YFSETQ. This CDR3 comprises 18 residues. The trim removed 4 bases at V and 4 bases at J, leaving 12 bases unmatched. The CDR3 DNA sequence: TGCGCCAGCAGCGTCCTAGGACAGGGGGCGCGGGATAATGAAAAACTGTTTTTT. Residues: CASSVLGQGARDNEKLFF.

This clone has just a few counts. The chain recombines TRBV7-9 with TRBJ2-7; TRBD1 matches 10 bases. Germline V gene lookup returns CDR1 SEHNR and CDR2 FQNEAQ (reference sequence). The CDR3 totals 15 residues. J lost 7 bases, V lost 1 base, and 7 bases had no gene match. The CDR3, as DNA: TGTGCCAGCAGCTTAGAGAGGACAGGGGGTCGGGAGCAGTACTTC. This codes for CASSLERTGGREQYF.

The CDR3 nucleotides are TGCGCCAGCAGCTTTACAGGGGGGATGGGAGATACGCAGTATTTT. Its protein product is CASSFTGGMGDTQYF. The V call is TRBV5-1, the J call TRBJ2-3, with TRBD1 identical over 8 bases. The germline V gene encodes CDR1 SGHRS and CDR2 YFSETQ. The CDR3 extends over 15 amino acids. V lost 2 bases to trimming and J lost 5 bases; unmatched junction nucleotides: 7. The full variable domain, completed using reference TRBV5-1 and TRBJ2-3, is KAGVTQTPRYLIKTRGQQVTLSCSPISGHRSVSWYQQTPGQGLQFLFEYFSETQRNKGNFPGRFSGRQFSNSRSEMNVSTLELGDSALYLCASSFTGGMGDTQYFGPGTRLTVL.

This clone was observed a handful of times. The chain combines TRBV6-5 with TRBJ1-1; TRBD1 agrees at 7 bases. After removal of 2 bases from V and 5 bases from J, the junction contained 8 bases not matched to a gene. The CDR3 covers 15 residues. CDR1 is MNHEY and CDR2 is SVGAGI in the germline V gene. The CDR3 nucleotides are TGTGCCAGCAGTTACCGACAGGGAGGTGGTACTGAAGCTTTCTTT. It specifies CASSYRQGGGTEAFF.

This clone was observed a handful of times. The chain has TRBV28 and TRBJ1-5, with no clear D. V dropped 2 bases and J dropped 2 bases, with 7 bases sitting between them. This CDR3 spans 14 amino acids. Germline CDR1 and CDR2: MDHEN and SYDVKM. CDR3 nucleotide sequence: TGTGCCAGCAGTTTACCAGATGGCAATCAGCCCCAGCATTTT. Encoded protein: CASSLPDGNQPQHF.

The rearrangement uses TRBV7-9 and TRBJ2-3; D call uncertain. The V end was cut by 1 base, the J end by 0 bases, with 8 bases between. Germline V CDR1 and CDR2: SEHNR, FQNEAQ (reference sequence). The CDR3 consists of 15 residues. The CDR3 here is CASSLVALSTDTQYF. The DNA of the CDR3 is TGTGCCAGCAGCTTAGTGGCTCTCAGCACAGATACGCAGTATTTT.

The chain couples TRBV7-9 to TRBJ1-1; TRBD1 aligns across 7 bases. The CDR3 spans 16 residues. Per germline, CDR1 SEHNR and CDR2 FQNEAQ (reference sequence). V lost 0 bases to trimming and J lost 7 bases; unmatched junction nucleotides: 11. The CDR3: CASSLARADRSGEAFF. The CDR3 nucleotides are TGTGCCAGCAGCTTAGCTAGGGCGGACAGGTCTGGTGAAGCTTTCTTT.

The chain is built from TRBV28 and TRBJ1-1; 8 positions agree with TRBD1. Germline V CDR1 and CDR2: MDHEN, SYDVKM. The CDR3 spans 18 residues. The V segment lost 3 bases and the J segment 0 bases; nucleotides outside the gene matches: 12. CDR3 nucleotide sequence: TGTGCCAGCAGTTTCTTTACGGACAGGGCCCGAATGAACACTGAAGCTTTCTTT. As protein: CASSFFTDRARMNTEAFF.

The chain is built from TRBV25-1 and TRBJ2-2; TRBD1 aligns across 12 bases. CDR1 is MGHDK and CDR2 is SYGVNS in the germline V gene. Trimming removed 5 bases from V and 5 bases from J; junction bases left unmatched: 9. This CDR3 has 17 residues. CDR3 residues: CASSFRDRGLRTGELFF. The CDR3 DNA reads TGTGCCAGCAGTTTTCGGGACAGGGGGCTGAGAACCGGGGAGCTGTTTTTT.